What follows are 10 T cell receptor beta chains derived from one specimen sequenced in a study of T cell changes during pregnancy in multiple sclerosis. Assay: immunoSEQ multiplex PCR; the TCRdb copy retains only in-frame clones and omits some. The data show approximately 30,000 clones, roughly 89% seen once. The specimen was CD4+ T cells from peripheral blood mononuclear cells, collected in the second trimester of pregnancy. These receptors all come from a female donor with multiple sclerosis, enrolled in a pregnancy study.

The chain recombines TRBV7-3 with TRBJ2-3, with TRBD2 identical over 11 bases. Germline V gene data show CDR1 as SGHTA and CDR2 as FQGTGA. There are 16 residues in the CDR3. The V segment lost 2 bases and the J segment 3 bases; nucleotides outside the gene matches: 4. Here the CDR3 DNA reads TGTGCCAGCAGCTTATATAGCGGGGGGGCGACAGATACGCAGTATTTT. The encoded protein is CASSLYSGGATDTQYF.

As for this clone: This same CDR3 is encoded by further DNA sequences in the sample. This chain uses TRBV7-3 with TRBJ2-5; possibly TRBD1 for D (6 bases). This CDR3 contains 14 residues. Germline CDR1 reads SGHTA; CDR2 reads FQGTGA. V was shortened by 5 bases and J by 1 base, with 11 bases between the two germline ends. The CDR3 DNA reads as TGTGCCAGCAGCCCGACAGGACTCCAAGAGACCCAGTACTTC. Amino acids: CASSPTGLQETQYF.

The CDR3 protein is CASSEGVGGRYTF. As DNA, the CDR3 is TGTGCCAGCAGTGAGGGCGTCGGGGGTCGCTACACCTTC. The rearrangement joins TRBV6-4 to TRBJ1-2, with a tentative D call TRBD1 (5 bases). The germline V gene has CDR1 MRHNA and CDR2 SNTAGT. V was shortened by 3 bases and J by 9 bases, with 14 bases between the two germline ends. CDR3 length equals 13 residues.

The rearrangement joins TRBV7-8 to TRBJ2-1; TRBD1 is a possible D gene (6 bases). The germline V gene encodes CDR1 SGHVS and CDR2 FQNEAQ. The CDR3 totals 16 residues. V lost 1 base and J 6 bases, leaving 16 bases between the germline ends. The CDR3 protein is CASSLVWTVIGNEQFF. DNA of the CDR3: TGTGCCAGCAGCTTAGTCTGGACAGTAATTGGCAATGAGCAGTTCTTC.

As to this clone: This sample also contains other DNA sequences that code for the same CDR3. The chain joins TRBV11-2 to TRBJ1-5; 8 bases align to TRBD1. The V and J ends lost 6 bases and 4 bases, in that order; junction bases with no gene match: 5. The CDR3 has 14 residues. Germline CDR1 reads SGHAT; CDR2 reads FQNNGV. The CDR3 protein is CASSFGQGNQPQHF. The CDR3 nucleotides read TGTGCCAGCAGTTTTGGACAGGGAAATCAGCCCCAGCATTTT.

This rearrangement joins TRBV28 to TRBJ2-3; 9 nucleotides agree with TRBD2. CDR1 and CDR2 (germline): MDHEN, SYDVKM. Unmatched junction bases numbered 18, after V lost 4 bases and J lost 7 bases. The CDR3 loop spans 18 amino acids. DNA for the CDR3: TGTGCCAGCAGTTCTCTAGAGTCGGGACTAGCCTTTCATTATACGCAGTATTTT. This encodes CASSSLESGLAFHYTQYF.

This chain links TRBV30 with TRBJ2-5, with 9 positions matching TRBD1. The CDR3 runs 13 residues. J was trimmed by 7 bases and V by 3 bases; bases with no gene match: 6. Germline CDR1 and CDR2: GTSNPN and SVGIG (reference sequence). CDR3 residues: CAWRTGGGGTQYF. CDR3 nucleotide sequence: TGTGCCTGGAGAACAGGGGGCGGTGGGACCCAGTACTTC.

This sequence joins TRBV28 and TRBJ1-5; 7 bases match TRBD1. CDR1 and CDR2 from the germline V gene are MDHEN and SYDVKM. The CDR3 runs to 15 residues. The V and J ends lost 3 bases and 2 bases, in that order; junction bases with no gene match: 4. CDR3 sequence (DNA): TGTGCCAGCAGTTTTCTCCAGGGGGGCAATCAGCCCCAGCATTTT. This encodes CASSFLQGGNQPQHF.

This sequence joins TRBV19 and TRBJ2-7; TRBD1 matches at 7 bases. Germline CDR1 reads LNHDA; CDR2 reads SQIVND (reference sequence). V lost 6 bases to trimming and J lost 5 bases; unmatched junction nucleotides: 1. The CDR3 is made up of 11 amino acids. CDR3 region: CASSDRDEQYF. In DNA form, the CDR3 reads TGTGCCAGTAGCGACAGGGACGAGCAGTACTTC.

V is TRBV11-3 and J is TRBJ1-1; perhaps TRBD1 as D (5 bases). V was clipped by 2 bases and J by 3 bases, with 7 bases between them. Germline CDR1 is SGHNT and CDR2 is YENEEA. This CDR3 is 13 amino acids long. CDR3 in amino acids: CASSLTGDTEAFF. CDR3 coding DNA: TGTGCCAGCAGCTTAACGGGGGACACTGAAGCTTTCTTT.